This TCR beta chain was documented in a study of T cell repertoires in cytomegalovirus infection. In TCRdb, the reads were re-called with MiXCR into one record per CDR3 protein. The profile shows 250,000 to 300,000 distinct CDR3 sequences, approximately 22% of them singletons. V lost 8 bases and J lost 4, with 16 bases in between. The CDR3 extends over 14 amino acids. Looked up from germline, CDR1 is SGHTA and CDR2 is FQGNSA. This clonotype appeared a few times. Its antigen remains unidentified. The TCR originated in a human donor in good health (CMV status not recorded). Some clones in this sample may be carry-over from other donors' samples. This chain joins TRBV7-2 and TRBJ2-3; the D call may be TRBD1 or TRBD2 (6 bases each). The sample in question was cultured PBMCs, obtained from culture after CMV antigen stimulation. The CDR3 coding sequence is TGTGCCAGCTCAAAGGGGGGAAGCGCAGATACGCAGTATTTT. Protein product: CASSKGGSADTQYF.